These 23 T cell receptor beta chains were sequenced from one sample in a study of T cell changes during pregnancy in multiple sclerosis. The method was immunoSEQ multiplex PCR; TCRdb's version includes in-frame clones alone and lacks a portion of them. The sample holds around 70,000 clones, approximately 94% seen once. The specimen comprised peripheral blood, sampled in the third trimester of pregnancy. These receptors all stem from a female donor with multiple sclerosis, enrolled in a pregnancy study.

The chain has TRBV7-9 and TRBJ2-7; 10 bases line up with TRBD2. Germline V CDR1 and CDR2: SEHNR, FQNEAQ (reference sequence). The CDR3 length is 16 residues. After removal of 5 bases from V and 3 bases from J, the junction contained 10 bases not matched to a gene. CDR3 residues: CASSQLGTSEDYEQYF. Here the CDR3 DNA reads TGTGCCAGCAGCCAACTGGGGACTAGCGAAGACTACGAGCAGTACTTC.

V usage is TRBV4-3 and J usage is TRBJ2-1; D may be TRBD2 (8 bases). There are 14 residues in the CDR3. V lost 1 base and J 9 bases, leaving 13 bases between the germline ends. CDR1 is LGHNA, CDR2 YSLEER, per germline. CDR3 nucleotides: TGCGCCAGCAGCCAAGCCGGGGGGGACAGTGAGCAGTTCTTC. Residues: CASSQAGGDSEQFF.

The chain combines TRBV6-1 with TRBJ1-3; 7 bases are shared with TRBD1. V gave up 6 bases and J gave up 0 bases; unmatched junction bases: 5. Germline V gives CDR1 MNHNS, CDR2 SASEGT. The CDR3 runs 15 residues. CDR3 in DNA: TGTGCCAGCAGCTCGGCAGGGGGCTCTGGAAACACCATATATTTT. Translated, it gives CASSSAGGSGNTIYF.

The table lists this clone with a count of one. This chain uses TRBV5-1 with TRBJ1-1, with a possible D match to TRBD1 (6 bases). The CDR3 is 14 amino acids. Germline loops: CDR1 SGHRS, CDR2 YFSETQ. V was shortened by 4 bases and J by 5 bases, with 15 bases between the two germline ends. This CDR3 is CASSPSQGWTEAFF. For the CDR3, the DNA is TGCGCCAGCAGCCCCTCACAGGGTTGGACTGAAGCTTTCTTT.

The DNA for the CDR3 is TGTGCCAGCAGACCGACAGGGAGATCAAGAAAACTGTTTTTT. Protein: CASRPTGRSRKLFF. The V call is TRBV27, the J call TRBJ1-4, with 7 positions matching TRBD1. Germline V lookup: CDR1 MNHEY, CDR2 SMNVEV (reference sequence). V gave up 6 bases and J gave up 10 bases; unmatched junction bases: 11. This CDR3 contains 14 residues. The whole variable domain, remainder taken from reference TRBV27 and TRBJ1-4, is EAQVTQNPRYLITVTGKKLTVTCSQNMNHEYMSWYRQDPGLGLRQIYYSMNVEVTDKGDVPEGYKVSRKEKRNFPLILESPSPNQTSLYFCASRPTGRSRKLFFGSGTQLSVL.

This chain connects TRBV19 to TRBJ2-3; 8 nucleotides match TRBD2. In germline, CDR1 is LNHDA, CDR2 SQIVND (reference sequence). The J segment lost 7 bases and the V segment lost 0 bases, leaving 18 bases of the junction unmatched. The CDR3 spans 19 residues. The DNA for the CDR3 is TGTGCCAGTAGTATAGATGCTACCGACGCGGGGGGTGTTATTTATACGCAGTATTTT. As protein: CASSIDATDAGGVIYTQYF. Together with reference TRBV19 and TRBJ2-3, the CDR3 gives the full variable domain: DGGITQSPKYLFRKEGQNVTLSCEQNLNHDAMYWYRQDPGQGLRLIYYSQIVNDFQKGDIAEGYSVSREKKESFPLTVTSAQKNPTAFYLCASSIDATDAGGVIYTQYFGPGTRLTVL.

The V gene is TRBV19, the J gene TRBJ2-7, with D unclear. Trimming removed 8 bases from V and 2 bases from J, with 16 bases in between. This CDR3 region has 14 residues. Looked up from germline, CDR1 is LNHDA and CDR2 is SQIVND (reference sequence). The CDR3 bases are TGTGCCAGTTCCGATGGTGGCAGAACCTACGAGCAGTACTTC. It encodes CASSDGGRTYEQYF.

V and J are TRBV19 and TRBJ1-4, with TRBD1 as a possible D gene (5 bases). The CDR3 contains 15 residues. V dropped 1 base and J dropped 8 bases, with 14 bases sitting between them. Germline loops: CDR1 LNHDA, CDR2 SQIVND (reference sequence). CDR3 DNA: TGTGCCAGTAGTATAGCCGGGCAGGGTAGGGAAAAACTGTTTTTT. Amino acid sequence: CASSIAGQGREKLFF.

This CDR3 is CASSSGTGAYEQYF. CDR3 nucleotide sequence: TGTGCCAGCAGCTCAGGGACAGGTGCCTACGAGCAGTACTTC. This chain links TRBV9 with TRBJ2-7, with 8 nucleotides matching TRBD1. The CDR3 length is 14 residues. The V and J ends lost 4 bases and 2 bases, in that order; junction bases with no gene match: 5. Germline V gives CDR1 SGDLS, CDR2 YYNGEE.

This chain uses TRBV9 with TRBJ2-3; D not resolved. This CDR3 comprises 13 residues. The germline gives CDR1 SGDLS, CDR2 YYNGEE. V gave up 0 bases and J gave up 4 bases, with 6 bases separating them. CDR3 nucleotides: TGTGCCAGCAGCGTAGGAGGCGCAGATACGCAGTATTTT. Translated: CASSVGGADTQYF.

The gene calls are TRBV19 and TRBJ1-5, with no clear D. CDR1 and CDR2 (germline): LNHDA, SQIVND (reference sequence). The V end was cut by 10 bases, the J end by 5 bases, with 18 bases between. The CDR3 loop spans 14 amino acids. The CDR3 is CAISQAGTDQPQHF. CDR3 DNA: TGTGCCATTTCCCAAGCGGGAACAGATCAGCCCCAGCATTTT.

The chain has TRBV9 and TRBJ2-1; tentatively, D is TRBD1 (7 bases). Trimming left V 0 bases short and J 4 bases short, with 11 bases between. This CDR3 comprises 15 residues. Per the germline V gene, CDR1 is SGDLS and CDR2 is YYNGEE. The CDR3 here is CASSVGRGVYNEQFF. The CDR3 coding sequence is TGTGCCAGCAGCGTAGGCAGGGGGGTATACAATGAGCAGTTCTTC.

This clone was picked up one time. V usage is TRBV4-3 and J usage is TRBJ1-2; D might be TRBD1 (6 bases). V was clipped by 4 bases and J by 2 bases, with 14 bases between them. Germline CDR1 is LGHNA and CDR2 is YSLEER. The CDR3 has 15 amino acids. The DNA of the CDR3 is TGCGCCAGCAGCCCAACGCCCGACAGGAACTATGGCTACACCTTC. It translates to CASSPTPDRNYGYTF.

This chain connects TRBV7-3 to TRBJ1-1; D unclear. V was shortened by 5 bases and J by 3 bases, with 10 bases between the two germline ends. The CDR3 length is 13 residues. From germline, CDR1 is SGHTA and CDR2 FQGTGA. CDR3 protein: CASSPRLDTEAFF. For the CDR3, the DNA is TGTGCCAGCAGCCCTCGACTTGACACTGAAGCTTTCTTT.

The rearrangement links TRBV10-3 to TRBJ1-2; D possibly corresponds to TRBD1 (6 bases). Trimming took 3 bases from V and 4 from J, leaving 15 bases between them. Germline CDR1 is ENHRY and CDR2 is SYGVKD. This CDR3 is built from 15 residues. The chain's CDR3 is CAISDLGALGYGYTF. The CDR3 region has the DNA TGTGCCATCAGTGACTTGGGGGCTCTGGGCTATGGCTACACCTTC.

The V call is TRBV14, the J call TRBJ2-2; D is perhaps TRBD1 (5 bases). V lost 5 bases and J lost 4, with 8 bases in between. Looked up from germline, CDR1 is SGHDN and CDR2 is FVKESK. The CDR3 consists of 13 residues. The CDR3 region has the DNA TGTGCCAGCAGCTTCCAGGGCACCGGGGAGCTGTTTTTT. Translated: CASSFQGTGELFF.

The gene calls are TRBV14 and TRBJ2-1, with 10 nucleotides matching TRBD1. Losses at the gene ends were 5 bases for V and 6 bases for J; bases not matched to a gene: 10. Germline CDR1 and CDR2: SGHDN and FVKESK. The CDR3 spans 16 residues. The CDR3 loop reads CASSGTGDLVSNEQFF. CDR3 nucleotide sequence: TGTGCCAGCAGCGGGACAGGGGATTTGGTGAGCAATGAGCAGTTCTTC.

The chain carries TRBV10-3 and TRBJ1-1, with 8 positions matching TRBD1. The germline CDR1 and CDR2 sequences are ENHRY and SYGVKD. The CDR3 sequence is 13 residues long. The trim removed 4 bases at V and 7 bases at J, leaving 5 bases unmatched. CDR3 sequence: CAISGAQGVEAFF. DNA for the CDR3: TGTGCCATCAGTGGCGCACAGGGGGTTGAAGCTTTCTTT.

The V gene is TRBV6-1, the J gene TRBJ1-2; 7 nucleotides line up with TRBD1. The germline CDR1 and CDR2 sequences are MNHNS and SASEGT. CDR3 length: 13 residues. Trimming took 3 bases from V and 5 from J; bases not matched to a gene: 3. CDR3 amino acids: CASSETGRYGYTF. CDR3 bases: TGTGCCAGCAGTGAGACAGGGCGTTATGGCTACACCTTC.

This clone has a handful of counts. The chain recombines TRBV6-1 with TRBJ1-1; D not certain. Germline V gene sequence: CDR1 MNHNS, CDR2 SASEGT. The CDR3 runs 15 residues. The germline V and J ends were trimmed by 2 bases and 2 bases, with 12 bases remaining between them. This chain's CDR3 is CASSETAASNTEAFF. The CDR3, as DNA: TGTGCCAGCAGTGAAACAGCGGCGTCTAACACTGAAGCTTTCTTT.

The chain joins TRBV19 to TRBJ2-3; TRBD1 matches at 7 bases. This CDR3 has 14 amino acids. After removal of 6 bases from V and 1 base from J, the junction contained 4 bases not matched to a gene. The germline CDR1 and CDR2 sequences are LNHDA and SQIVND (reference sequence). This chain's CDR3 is CASSTTGGTDTQYF. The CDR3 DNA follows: TGTGCCAGTAGCACTACAGGGGGCACAGATACGCAGTATTTT.

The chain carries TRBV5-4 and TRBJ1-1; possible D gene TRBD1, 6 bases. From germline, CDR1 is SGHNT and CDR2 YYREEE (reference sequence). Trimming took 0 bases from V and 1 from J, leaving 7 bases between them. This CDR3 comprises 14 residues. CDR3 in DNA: TGTGCCAGCAGCTTGGCCAGGGGGAACACTGAAGCTTTCTTT. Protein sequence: CASSLARGNTEAFF.

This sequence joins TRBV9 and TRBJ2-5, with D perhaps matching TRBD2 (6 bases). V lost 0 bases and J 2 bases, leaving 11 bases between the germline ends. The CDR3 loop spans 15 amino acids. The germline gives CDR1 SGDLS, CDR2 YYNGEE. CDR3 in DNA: TGTGCCAGCAGCGTAGCGGCGGGGAGACAAGAGACCCAGTACTTC. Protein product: CASSVAAGRQETQYF.